Sequencing of this T cell receptor (beta chain) was carried out in a study of T-cell reconstitution after alpha-beta-depleted transplantation in children. For TCRbeta, the library was prepared with unique molecular identifiers. TCRdb analysed the PCR reads with MiXCR anew, one entry per CDR3 protein. The data hold around 200,000 distinct CDR3 sequences, with approximately 15% observed a single time. Germline CDR1 and CDR2: SEHNR and FQNEAQ (reference sequence). The CDR3 spans 13 residues. The ends were cut back, 5 bases at V and 6 bases at J, with 14 bases in the middle. The sample consisted of PBMCs, mostly from graft donor cells, taken 360 days after TCRalphabeta/CD19-depleted stem cell transplant. This TCR was sampled from a male patient aged 2 to 10 who had a stem cell transplant for acute lymphoblastic leukemia, so the T cells may come from the graft donor. This chain links TRBV7-9 with TRBJ2-7; D is ambiguous. The CDR3 region has the DNA TGTGCCAGCAGCCATAGTACCGGGCGCGAGCAGTACTTC. It is translated as CASSHSTGREQYF.